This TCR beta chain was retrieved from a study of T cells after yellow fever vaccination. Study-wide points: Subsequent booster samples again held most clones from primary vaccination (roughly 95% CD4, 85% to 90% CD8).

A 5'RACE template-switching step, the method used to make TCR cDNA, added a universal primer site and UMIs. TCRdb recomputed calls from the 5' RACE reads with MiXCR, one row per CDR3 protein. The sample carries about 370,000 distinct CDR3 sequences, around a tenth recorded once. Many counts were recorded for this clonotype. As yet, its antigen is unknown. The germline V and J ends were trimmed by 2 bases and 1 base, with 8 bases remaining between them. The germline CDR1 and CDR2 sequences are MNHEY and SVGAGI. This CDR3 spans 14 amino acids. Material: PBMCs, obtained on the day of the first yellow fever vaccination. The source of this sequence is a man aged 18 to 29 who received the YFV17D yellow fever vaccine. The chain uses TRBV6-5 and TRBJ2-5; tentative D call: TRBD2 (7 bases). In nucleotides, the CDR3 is TGTGCCAGCAGTTACGGGGGGGCCCAAGAGACCCAGTACTTC. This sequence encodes CASSYGGAQETQYF.